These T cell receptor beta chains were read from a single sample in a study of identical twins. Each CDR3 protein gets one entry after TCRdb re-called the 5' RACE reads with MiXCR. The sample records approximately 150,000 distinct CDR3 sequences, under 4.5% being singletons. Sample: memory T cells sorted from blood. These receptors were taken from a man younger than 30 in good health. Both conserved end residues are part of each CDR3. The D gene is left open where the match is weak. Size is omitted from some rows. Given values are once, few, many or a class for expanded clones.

TGTGCCACGGACGGCGGGAGGAGCGCAGACGAGCAGTACTTC CATDGGRSADEQYF TRBJ2-7 TRBV7-2 TRBD2 many
TGTGCCAGCAGTTTTGGGGGAGGGGGTTCCTACGAGCAGTACTTC CASSFGGGGSYEQYF TRBJ2-7 TRBV28 - many
TGTGCCAGCAGCCAAGTTGGGGGGAGGCCGACCTACGAGCAGTACTTC CASSQVGGRPTYEQYF TRBJ2-7 TRBV7-2 - few
TGTGCCAGCAGAAAAGGAGGGGCGGGAGAGACCCAGTACTTC CASRKGGAGETQYF TRBJ2-5 TRBV27 - many
TGCGCCAGCAGCTTGGCCGGAGGGACGGGAACGAACACCGGGGAGCTGTTTTTT CASSLAGGTGTNTGELFF TRBJ2-2 TRBV5-1 - many
TGTGCCAGCACCGGGGTGCGCTCCTACAATGAGCAGTTCTTC CASTGVRSYNEQFF TRBJ2-1 TRBV2 - -
TGTGCCAGCAGCCCCCACCCCGGCTTCAATGAGCAGTTCTTC CASSPHPGFNEQFF TRBJ2-1 TRBV7-2 - many
TGTGCCAGCAGACCCCCAGGGGCGGGCGGCTACACCTTC CASRPPGAGGYTF TRBJ1-2 TRBV12-3/TRBV12-4 - many
TGTGCCAGCAGTCTCACCTTCTCCCAATCCAACACCGGGGAGCTGTTTTTT CASSLTFSQSNTGELFF TRBJ2-2 TRBV27 - many
TGCAGCGCCGAGGGACTAGCGGGTTACGAGCAGTACTTC CSAEGLAGYEQYF TRBJ2-7 TRBV29-1 TRBD2 many
TGTGCCAGCAGCTTAGGAGGCACTCATCAGCCCCAGCATTTT CASSLGGTHQPQHF TRBJ1-5 TRBV7-2 - many
TGTGCCAGCACCCGAGAAGGAGAGACCCAGTACTTC CASTREGETQYF TRBJ2-5 TRBV12-3/TRBV12-4 - many
TGCGCCAGCAACCTAGATGGTAGTACTAGCACAGATACGCAGTATTTT CASNLDGSTSTDTQYF TRBJ2-3 TRBV5-1 - many
TGTGCCAGCAGGGAACAGGGGAATTCACCCCTCCACTTT CASREQGNSPLHF TRBJ1-6 TRBV12-3/TRBV12-4 TRBD1 many
TGCAGTGCTAGGGACAGAAAAAACACTGAAGCTTTCTTT CSARDRKNTEAFF TRBJ1-1 TRBV20-1 - many
TGTGCCAGCAGCTTGTCAACCAGGGGTCAAGAGACCCAGTACTTC CASSLSTRGQETQYF TRBJ2-5 TRBV7-2 - many
TGCAGTGCTAGAGATCTGACAGGGGGCAACTACGAGCAGTACTTC CSARDLTGGNYEQYF TRBJ2-7 TRBV20-1 TRBD1 many
TGCAGTGCTGGGACCCCGCGTTTGGGCACAGATACGCAGTATTTT CSAGTPRLGTDTQYF TRBJ2-3 TRBV20-1 - many
TGCAGTGCTAGTCGCCCGACAGGGGGCAATCAGCCCCAGCATTTT CSASRPTGGNQPQHF TRBJ1-5 TRBV20-1 TRBD1 many
TGTGCCAGCAGTCCAGGGACTAGCGGCTCCTACGAGCAGTACTTC CASSPGTSGSYEQYF TRBJ2-7 TRBV27 TRBD2 many
TGTGCCAGCAGCCAAGGGATGACCCGTGAGCAGTTCTTC CASSQGMTREQFF TRBJ2-1 TRBV3-1 - many
TGTGCCAGCAGTGAAGCGGTGGGGGGCTACACCTTC CASSEAVGGYTF TRBJ1-2 TRBV6-1 - many
TGCAGTGCTACAACTAGCCCCCTTGAGCAGTTCTTC CSATTSPLEQFF TRBJ2-1 TRBV20-1 - many
TGTGCCAGCAGTGCGGACAGGGCTATTTATGGCTACACCTTC CASSADRAIYGYTF TRBJ1-2 TRBV2 TRBD1 many